This paragraph reports one T cell receptor beta chain. Per the germline V gene, CDR1 is LNHNV and CDR2 is YYDKDF (reference sequence). V lost 0 bases and J lost 6, with 8 bases in between. This CDR3 region has 14 residues. This entry comes from a study of T cells in localized non-small cell lung cancer. TCRdb's copy holds only in-frame clones and misses some; the assay was immunoSEQ multiplex PCR. Of some 20,000 clones listed, more than 75% are singletons. The material sequenced was PBMCs, taken before any cancer treatment. The chain links TRBV15 to TRBJ2-2; D is perhaps TRBD1 or TRBD2 (6 bases each). The sequence derives from a man aged 35 to 69 with stage II squamous cell lung carcinoma. The CDR3 DNA sequence: TGTGCCACCAGCAGAGAGAGGGGGGCCGGGGAGCTGTTTTTT. This encodes CATSRERGAGELFF.